This T cell receptor beta chain was found in a study of blood T cell repertoires in COVID-19 (dated by TCRdb to between 2020 and 2021). In terms of the full investigation: Samples from collaborators originated in the United States, Italy and Spain and spanned both the acute and convalescent phases of COVID-19. The sample metadata nearly always contained a de-identified subject ID, COVID-19 status, age in years and sex. The repertoires were released in a freely available public database intended as a resource for research on the immune response to SARS-CoV-2. Where available, HLA class I and class II types were obtained from metadata supplied by the sample provider rather than from assay-based typing. The dataset comprised deeply sampled blood TCRbeta repertoires from subjects exposed to, actively infected with, or recovered from COVID-19. The material from the prospective study consisted of cDNA or gDNA derived from T cells, B-cell-depleted T cells, or PBMCs. Samples came from the ongoing ImmuneRACE study (first 160 participants) plus 1,254 subjects from 6 global collaborators.

Another Seattle source contributed samples from volunteer blood donors who had recovered from COVID-19. Whole blood was collected in K2EDTA tubes by collaborating institutions according to the institutions' own protocols. For TCRbeta analysis, collaborators shipped samples as frozen whole blood, isolated PBMCs, or DNA extracted from either of those sample types. V lost 2 bases and J lost 0 bases, and the count of bases not matched to a germline gene is 3. CDR1 is given as MNHNY and CDR2 as SVGAGI, both from the germline V gene (reference sequence). From cysteine to phenylalanine, the CDR3 is 15 amino acids long. Just CDR3 DNA is preserved here, 45 bases in frame from base 1. On this clone: Its antigen is currently not known. No much larger clone exists at a distance of one base, and base qualities are not known.

The paper as a whole reports these results and caveats: The quantity of clinical and demographic metadata differed by source and by participant and was supplied without curation.

TCRbeta CDR3 regions were amplified from genomic DNA by means of the immunoSEQ Assay, a bias-controlled multiplex PCR. In the paper's pipeline: The number of nucleated cells in each sample was estimated by amplification of reference gene primers within the assay. Sequence reads were collapsed and filtered to measure the absolute abundance of every unique TCRbeta CDR3 rearrangement. For each sample, productive Simpson clonality was calculated by taking the square root of Simpson's diversity index across productive rearrangements. In TCRdb, the immuneACCESS table is reduced to in-frame sequences with V and J assigned. These tables do not hold every clone; where another copy was compared, an unresolved V gene accounts for under half, and the others remain unexplained. V, J and clone size reflect that table, while D and trimming were determined from the DNA. Present in this sample are 200,000 or so clones, around 84% of which were seen just once. Of the sample, approximately 2% is held by the ten largest clones.

The TCR was taken from a man aged 40-49 years who had recovered from COVID-19. The chain is assembled from TRBV6-6 and TRBJ2-7, and 8 junctional nucleotides match TRBD1. The sequenced sample consisted of peripheral blood. The nucleotide sequence is TGTGCCAGCAGTTACGGACAGGGAAACTCCTACGAGCAGTACTTC. The resulting protein is CASSYGQGNSYEQYF.